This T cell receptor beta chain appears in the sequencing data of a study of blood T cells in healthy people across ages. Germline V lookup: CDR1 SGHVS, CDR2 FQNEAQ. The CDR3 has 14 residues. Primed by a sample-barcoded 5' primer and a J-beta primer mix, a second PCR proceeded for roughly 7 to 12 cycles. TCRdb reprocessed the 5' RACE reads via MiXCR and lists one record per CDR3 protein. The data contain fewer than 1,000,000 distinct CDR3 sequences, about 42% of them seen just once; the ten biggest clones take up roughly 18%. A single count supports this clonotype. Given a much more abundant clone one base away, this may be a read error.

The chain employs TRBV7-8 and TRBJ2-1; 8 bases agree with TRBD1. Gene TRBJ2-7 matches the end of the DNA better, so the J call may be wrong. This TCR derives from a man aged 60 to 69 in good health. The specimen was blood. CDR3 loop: CASSLTQGADEQYF. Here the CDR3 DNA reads TGTGCCAGCAGCTTAACCCAGGGGGCTGATGAGCAGTACTTC.